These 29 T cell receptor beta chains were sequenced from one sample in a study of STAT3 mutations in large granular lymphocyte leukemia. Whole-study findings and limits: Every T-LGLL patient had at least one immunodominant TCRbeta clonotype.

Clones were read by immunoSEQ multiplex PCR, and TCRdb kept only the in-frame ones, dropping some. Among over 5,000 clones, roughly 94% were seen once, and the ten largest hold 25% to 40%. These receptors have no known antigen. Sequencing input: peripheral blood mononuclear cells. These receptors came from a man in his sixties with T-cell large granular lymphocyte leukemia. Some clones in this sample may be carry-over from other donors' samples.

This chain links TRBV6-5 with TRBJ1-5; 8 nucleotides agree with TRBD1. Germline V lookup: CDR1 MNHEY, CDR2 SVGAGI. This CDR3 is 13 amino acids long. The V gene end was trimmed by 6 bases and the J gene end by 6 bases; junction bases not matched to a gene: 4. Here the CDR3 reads CASRPGGSQPQHF. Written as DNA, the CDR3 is TGTGCCAGCAGACCAGGGGGCAGTCAGCCCCAGCATTTT.

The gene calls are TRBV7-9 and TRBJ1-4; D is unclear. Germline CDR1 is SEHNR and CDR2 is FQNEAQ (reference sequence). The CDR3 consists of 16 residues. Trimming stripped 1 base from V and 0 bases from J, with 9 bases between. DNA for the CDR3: TGTGCCAGCAGCTTAGTGTGGCGGACAACTAATGAAAAACTGTTTTTT. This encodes CASSLVWRTTNEKLFF. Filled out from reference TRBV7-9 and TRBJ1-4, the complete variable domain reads DTGVSQNPRHKITKRGQNVTFRCDPISEHNRLYWYRQTLGQGPEFLTYFQNEAQLEKSRLLSDRFSAERPKGSFSTLEIQRTEQGDSAMYLCASSLVWRTTNEKLFFGSGTQLSVL.

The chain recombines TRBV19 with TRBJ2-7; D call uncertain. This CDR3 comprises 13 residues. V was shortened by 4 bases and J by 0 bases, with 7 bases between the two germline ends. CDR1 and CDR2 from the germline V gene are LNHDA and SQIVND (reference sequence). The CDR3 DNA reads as TGTGCCAGTAGTAGGGCCAGCTCCTACGAGCAGTACTTC. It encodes CASSRASSYEQYF. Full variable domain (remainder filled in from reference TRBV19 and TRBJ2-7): DGGITQSPKYLFRKEGQNVTLSCEQNLNHDAMYWYRQDPGQGLRLIYYSQIVNDFQKGDIAEGYSVSREKKESFPLTVTSAQKNPTAFYLCASSRASSYEQYFGPGTRLTVT.

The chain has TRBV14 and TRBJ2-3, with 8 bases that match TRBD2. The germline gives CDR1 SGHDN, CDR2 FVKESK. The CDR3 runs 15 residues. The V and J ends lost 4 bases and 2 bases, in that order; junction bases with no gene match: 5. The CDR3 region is CASSLRSGTTDTQYF. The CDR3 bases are TGTGCCAGCAGCCTCCGTAGCGGGACCACAGATACGCAGTATTTT.

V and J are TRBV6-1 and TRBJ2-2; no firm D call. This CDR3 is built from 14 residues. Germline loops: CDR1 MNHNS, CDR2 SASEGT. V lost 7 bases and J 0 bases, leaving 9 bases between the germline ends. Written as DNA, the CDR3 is TGTGCCAGCAAAGGCCAGCCGAACACCGGGGAGCTGTTTTTT. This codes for CASKGQPNTGELFF.

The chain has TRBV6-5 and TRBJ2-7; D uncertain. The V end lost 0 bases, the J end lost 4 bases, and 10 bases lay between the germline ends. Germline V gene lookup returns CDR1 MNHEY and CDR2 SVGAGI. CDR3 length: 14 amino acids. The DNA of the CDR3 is TGTGCCAGCAGTTACTCGGTTGCGAGGTACGAGCAGTACTTC. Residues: CASSYSVARYEQYF.

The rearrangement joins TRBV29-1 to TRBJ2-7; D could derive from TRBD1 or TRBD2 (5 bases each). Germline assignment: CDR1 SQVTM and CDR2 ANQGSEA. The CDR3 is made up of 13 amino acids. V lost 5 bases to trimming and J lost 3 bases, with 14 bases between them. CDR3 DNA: TGCAGCGTTTTAGAGCCAGGGAGCTACGAGCAGTACTTC. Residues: CSVLEPGSYEQYF.

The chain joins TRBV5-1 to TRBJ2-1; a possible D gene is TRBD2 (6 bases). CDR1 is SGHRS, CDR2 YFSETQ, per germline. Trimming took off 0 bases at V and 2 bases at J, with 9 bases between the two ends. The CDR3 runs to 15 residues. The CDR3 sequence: CASSLESGAYNEQFF. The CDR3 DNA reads TGCGCCAGCAGCTTGGAGTCGGGGGCCTACAATGAGCAGTTCTTC. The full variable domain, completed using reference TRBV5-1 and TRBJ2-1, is KAGVTQTPRYLIKTRGQQVTLSCSPISGHRSVSWYQQTPGQGLQFLFEYFSETQRNKGNFPGRFSGRQFSNSRSEMNVSTLELGDSALYLCASSLESGAYNEQFFGPGTRLTVL.

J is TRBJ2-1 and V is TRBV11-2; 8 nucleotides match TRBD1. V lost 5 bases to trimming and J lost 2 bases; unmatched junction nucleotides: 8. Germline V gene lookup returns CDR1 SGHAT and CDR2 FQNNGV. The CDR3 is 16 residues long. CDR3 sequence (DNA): TGTGCCAGCAGCGTATCGGGGACAGGTACCTACAATGAGCAGTTCTTC. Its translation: CASSVSGTGTYNEQFF.

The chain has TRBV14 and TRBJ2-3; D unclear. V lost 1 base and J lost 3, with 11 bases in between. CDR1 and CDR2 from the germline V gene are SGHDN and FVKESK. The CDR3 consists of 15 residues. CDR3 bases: TGTGCCAGCAGCCAAGGAATAGGGCCGACAGATACGCAGTATTTT. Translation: CASSQGIGPTDTQYF. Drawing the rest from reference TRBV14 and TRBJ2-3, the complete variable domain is EAGVTQFPSHSVIEKGQTVTLRCDPISGHDNLYWYRRVMGKEIKFLLHFVKESKQDESGMPNNRFLAERTGGTYSTLKVQPAELEDSGVYFCASSQGIGPTDTQYFGPGTRLTVL.

The CDR3 loop is CASSSMIGTEGGEQFF. The CDR3 bases are TGTGCCAGTAGTTCTATGATCGGGACAGAAGGGGGGGAGCAGTTCTTC. The chain uses TRBV19 and TRBJ2-1, with D maybe TRBD1 (7 bases). This CDR3 has 16 residues. The V and J ends lost 5 bases and 10 bases respectively, with 24 bases between them. Germline CDR1 and CDR2: LNHDA and SQIVND (reference sequence).

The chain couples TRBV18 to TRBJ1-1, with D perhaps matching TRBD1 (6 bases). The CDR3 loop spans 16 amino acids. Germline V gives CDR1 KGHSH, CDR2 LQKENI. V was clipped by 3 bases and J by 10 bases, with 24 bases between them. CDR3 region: CASSPNEEPRGQGAFF. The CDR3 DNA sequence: TGTGCCAGCTCACCCAACGAGGAGCCTCGGGGGCAAGGAGCTTTCTTT.

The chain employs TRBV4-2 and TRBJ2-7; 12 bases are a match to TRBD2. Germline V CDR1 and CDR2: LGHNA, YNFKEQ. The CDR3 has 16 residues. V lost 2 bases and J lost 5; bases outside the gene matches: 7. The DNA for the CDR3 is TGTGCCAGCAGCCAATGGGGGCGACTAGCGGGAGACGAGCAGTACTTC. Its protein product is CASSQWGRLAGDEQYF.

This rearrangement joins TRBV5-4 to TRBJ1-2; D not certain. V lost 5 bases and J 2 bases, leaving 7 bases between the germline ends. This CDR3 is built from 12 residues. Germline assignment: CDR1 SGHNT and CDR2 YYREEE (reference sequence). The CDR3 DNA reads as TGTGCCAGCAGTGAGAGCAACTATGGCTACACCTTC. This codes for CASSESNYGYTF.

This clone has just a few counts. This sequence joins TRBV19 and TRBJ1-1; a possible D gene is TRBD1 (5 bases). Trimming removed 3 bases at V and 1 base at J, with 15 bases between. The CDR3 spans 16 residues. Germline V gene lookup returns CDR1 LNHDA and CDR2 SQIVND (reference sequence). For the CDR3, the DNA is TGTGCCAGTAGTATTAGGCGGGGACGGAGGAACACTGAAGCTTTCTTT. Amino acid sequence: CASSIRRGRRNTEAFF.

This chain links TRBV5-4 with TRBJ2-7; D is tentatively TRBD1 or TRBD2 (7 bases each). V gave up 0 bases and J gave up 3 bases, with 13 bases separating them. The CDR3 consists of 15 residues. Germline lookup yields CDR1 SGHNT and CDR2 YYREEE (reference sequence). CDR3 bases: TGTGCCAGCAGCTTGGAGGGAGGGGGCTTCTACGAGCAGTACTTC. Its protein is CASSLEGGGFYEQYF.

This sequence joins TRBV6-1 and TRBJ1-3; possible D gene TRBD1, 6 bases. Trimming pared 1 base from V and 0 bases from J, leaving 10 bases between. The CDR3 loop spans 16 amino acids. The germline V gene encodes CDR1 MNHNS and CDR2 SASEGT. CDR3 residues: CASSEGQANSGNTIYF. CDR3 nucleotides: TGTGCCAGCAGTGAAGGACAGGCAAACTCTGGAAACACCATATATTTT.

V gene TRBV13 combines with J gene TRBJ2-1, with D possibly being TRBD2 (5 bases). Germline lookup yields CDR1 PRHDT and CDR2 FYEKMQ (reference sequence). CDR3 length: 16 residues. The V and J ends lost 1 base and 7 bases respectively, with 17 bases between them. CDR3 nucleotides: TGTGCCAGCAGCTTAGATGTGGGAGTTAAGGATAATGAGCAGTTCTTC. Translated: CASSLDVGVKDNEQFF.

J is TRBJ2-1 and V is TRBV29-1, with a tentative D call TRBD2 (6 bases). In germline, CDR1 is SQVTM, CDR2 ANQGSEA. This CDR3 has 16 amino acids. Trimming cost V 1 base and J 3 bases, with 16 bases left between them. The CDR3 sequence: CSVEGTIGGGYNEQFF. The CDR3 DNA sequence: TGCAGCGTTGAAGGGACCATCGGGGGAGGCTACAATGAGCAGTTCTTC.

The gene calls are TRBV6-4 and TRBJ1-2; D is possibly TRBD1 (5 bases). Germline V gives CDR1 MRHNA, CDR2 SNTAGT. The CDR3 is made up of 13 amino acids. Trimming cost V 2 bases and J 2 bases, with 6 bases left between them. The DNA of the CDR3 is TGTGCCAGCAGTGACCCAGGGAACTATGGCTACACCTTC. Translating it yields CASSDPGNYGYTF.

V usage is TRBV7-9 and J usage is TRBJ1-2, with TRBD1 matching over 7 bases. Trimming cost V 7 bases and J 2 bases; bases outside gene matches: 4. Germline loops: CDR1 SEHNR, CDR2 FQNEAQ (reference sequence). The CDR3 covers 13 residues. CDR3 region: CASTLGQNYGYTF. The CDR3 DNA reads TGTGCCAGCACCCTGGGACAGAACTATGGCTACACCTTC.

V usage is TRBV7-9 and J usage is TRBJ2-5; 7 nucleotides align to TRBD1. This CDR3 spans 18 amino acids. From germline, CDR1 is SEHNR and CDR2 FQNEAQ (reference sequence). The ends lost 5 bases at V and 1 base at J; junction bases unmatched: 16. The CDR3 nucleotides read TGTGCCAGCAGCCTCGGCGCACAGGGGTTAGGAGGCCAAGAGACCCAGTACTTC. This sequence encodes CASSLGAQGLGGQETQYF.

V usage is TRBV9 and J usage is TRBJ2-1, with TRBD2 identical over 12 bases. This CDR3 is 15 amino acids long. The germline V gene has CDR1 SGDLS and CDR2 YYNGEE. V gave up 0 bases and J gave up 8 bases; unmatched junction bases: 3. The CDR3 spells CASSVGTSGIDEQFF. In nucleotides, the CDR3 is TGTGCCAGCAGCGTAGGGACTAGCGGGATCGATGAGCAGTTCTTC.

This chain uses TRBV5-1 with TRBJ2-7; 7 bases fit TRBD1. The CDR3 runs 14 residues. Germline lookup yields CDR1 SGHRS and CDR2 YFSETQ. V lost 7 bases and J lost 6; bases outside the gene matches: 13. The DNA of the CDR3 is TGCGCCAGCGGCCCTACGACAGGGAACCGCGAGCAGTACTTC. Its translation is CASGPTTGNREQYF.

CDR3 amino acids: CASSTGTSGNTGELFF. The CDR3 region has the DNA TGTGCCAGCAGCACTGGGACTAGCGGGAACACCGGGGAGCTGTTTTTT. The J gene is TRBJ2-2, the V gene TRBV9, with 11 bases fitting TRBD2. Germline V gene lookup returns CDR1 SGDLS and CDR2 YYNGEE. There are 16 residues in the CDR3. V lost 4 bases and J lost 1; bases outside the gene matches: 3.

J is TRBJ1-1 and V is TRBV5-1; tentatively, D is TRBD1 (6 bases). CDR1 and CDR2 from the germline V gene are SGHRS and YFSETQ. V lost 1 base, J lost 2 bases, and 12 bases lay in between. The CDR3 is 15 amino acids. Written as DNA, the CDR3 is TGCGCCAGCAGCTTGTATCAGGGGCAAAACACTGAAGCTTTCTTT. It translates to CASSLYQGQNTEAFF. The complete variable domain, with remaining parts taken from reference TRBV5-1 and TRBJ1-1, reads KAGVTQTPRYLIKTRGQQVTLSCSPISGHRSVSWYQQTPGQGLQFLFEYFSETQRNKGNFPGRFSGRQFSNSRSEMNVSTLELGDSALYLCASSLYQGQNTEAFFGQGTRLTVV.

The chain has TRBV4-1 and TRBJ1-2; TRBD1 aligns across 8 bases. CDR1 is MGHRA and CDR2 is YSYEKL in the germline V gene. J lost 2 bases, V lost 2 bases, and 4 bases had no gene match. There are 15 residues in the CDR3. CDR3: CASSQWTGNNYGYTF. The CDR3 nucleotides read TGCGCCAGCAGCCAATGGACAGGGAACAACTATGGCTACACCTTC.

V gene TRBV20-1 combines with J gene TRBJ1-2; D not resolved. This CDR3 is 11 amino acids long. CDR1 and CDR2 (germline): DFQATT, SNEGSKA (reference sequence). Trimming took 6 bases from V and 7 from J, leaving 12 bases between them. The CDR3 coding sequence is TGCAGTGCCAACATTAATGCTGGCTACACCTTC. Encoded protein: CSANINAGYTF.

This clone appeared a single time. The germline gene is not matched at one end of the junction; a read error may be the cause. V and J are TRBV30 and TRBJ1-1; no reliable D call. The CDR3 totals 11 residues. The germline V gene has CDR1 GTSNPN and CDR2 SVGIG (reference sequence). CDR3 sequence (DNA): TGTGCGTGGACCATGAACACTGAAGTTTTCTTT. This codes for CAWTMNTEVFF.